The TCR beta chain under discussion was sequenced for a study of T-cell reconstitution after alpha-beta-depleted transplantation in children. This clonotype was recorded a few times. What it binds is unknown. Preparation of the TCRbeta library involved a method that used unique molecular identifiers. TCRdb used MiXCR to reprocess the PCR reads, holding one entry per CDR3 protein. This sample has approximately 99,000 distinct CDR3 sequences; about 6.4% occur once, and the top ten carry roughly 25%. Whole-study findings and limits: There were reportedly several hundred expanded graft clones from which alpha-beta T cells came about two months after transplant.

CDR3 length: 15 residues. Germline V CDR1 and CDR2: LGHNA, YSLEER. Between the trimmed V and J ends, which lost 0 bases and 7 bases, there was a span of 13 bases. Sequencing was performed on PBMCs, mostly from graft donor cells, taken 360 days after TCRalphabeta/CD19-depleted stem cell transplant. V is TRBV4-3 and J is TRBJ2-1; D is possibly TRBD1 (7 bases). This receptor was obtained from a male patient aged 2-9 years who had a stem cell transplant for acute lymphoblastic leukemia, so the T cells may come from the graft donor. This chain's CDR3 is CASSQDTGEANEQFF. CDR3 sequence (DNA): TGCGCCAGCAGCCAAGATACAGGGGAGGCAAATGAGCAGTTCTTC.